A single T cell receptor beta chain is shown here with its context. The target antigen is unknown. This CDR3 has 15 residues. V was clipped by 6 bases and J by 3 bases; unmatched bases: 8. CDR1 is SGHRS, CDR2 YFSETQ, per germline. In TCRdb, the 5' RACE reads were re-called with MiXCR into one record per CDR3 protein. Of 110,000 or so distinct CDR3 sequences listed, about 20% are singletons. The data stem from a study of T-cell memory formation after mild COVID-19. Study as a whole: Most TCR clusters belonged to a single donor. Study outcomes and limitations: For contracting clones, CD4+ ones sat mainly in CM and EM, CD8+ in EMRA. Memory sampled before infection contained some responding clones, suggesting cross-reactive memory joined.

The TCR originated in a man between 18 and 29 years old who had mild COVID-19 (a few samples of this study predate the infection). Cell type and time point are not known. The chain has TRBV5-1 and TRBJ2-1; 8 nucleotides align to TRBD1. The sequenced sample was PBMCs or a T cell subset sorted from them (not recorded which). This CDR3 reads CASIEGQASYNEQFF. In nucleotides, the CDR3 is TGCGCCAGCATAGAGGGACAGGCCAGCTACAATGAGCAGTTCTTC. The complete variable domain, with remaining parts taken from reference TRBV5-1 and TRBJ2-1, reads KAGVTQTPRYLIKTRGQQVTLSCSPISGHRSVSWYQQTPGQGLQFLFEYFSETQRNKGNFPGRFSGRQFSNSRSEMNVSTLELGDSALYLCASIEGQASYNEQFFGPGTRLTVL.